The rows below give T cell receptor beta chains drawn from one sample of a study of T-cell memory formation after mild COVID-19. TCRdb passed the 5' RACE reads through MiXCR, listing each CDR3 protein once. The table shows about 260,000 distinct CDR3 sequences, with approximately 8.4% occurring only once. The sample comprised PBMCs or a T cell subset sorted from them (not recorded which). The receptors shown here come from a man in his late teens or twenties who had mild COVID-19 (a few samples of this study predate the infection). Cell type and time point are not known. Each CDR3 is given with its conserved first and last residue. The D gene is left open where the match is weak. Clone size is stated in some rows and not others, as once, few, many or a class when expanded.

v_call	clone_size	d_call	j_call	cdr3_aa	cdr3_nt
TRBV30	few	.	TRBJ1-2	CAWSPLGEEVNYGYTF	TGTGCCTGGAGTCCCCTTGGGGAAGAAGTCAACTATGGCTACACCTTC
TRBV10-3	many	TRBD1	TRBJ1-2	CASSGTGGYGYTF	TGTGCCAGCTCCGGGACAGGGGGATATGGCTACACCTTC
TRBV5-1	.	.	TRBJ2-3	CASALSSDTQYF	TGCGCCAGTGCGTTGAGTTCAGATACGCAGTATTTT
TRBV5-1	few	TRBD1	TRBJ1-1	CASSLAAGGANTEAFF	TGCGCCAGCAGCTTGGCGGCAGGGGGTGCGAACACTGAAGCTTTCTTT
TRBV5-1	many	.	TRBJ2-2	CASRESTAGELFF	TGCGCCAGCAGGGAGTCTACTGCCGGGGAGCTGTTTTTT
TRBV7-8	many	TRBD1	TRBJ2-7	CASSSRPGQGGYEQYF	TGTGCCAGCAGCTCACGACCGGGACAGGGGGGTTACGAGCAGTACTTC
TRBV6-4	medium-sized	TRBD2	TRBJ2-1	CASSEAGGSYNEQFF	TGTGCCAGCAGTGAAGCGGGGGGCTCCTACAATGAGCAGTTCTTC
TRBV10-3	.	.	TRBJ2-4	CAISEVSITRANIQYF	TGTGCCATCAGTGAAGTTTCAATAACCAGGGCAAACATTCAGTACTTC
TRBV5-1	many	.	TRBJ2-3	CASSLVPGASADTQYF	TGCGCCAGCAGCTTGGTTCCGGGAGCAAGTGCAGATACGCAGTATTTT
TRBV5-1	many	.	TRBJ1-1	CASSLGWTVQAFF	TGCGCCAGCAGCTTGGGCTGGACGGTACAAGCTTTCTTT
TRBV4-3	.	TRBD2	TRBJ2-3	CASSQDSGAGGITQYF	TGCGCCAGCAGCCAAGATTCTGGGGCGGGGGGGATCACGCAGTATTTT
TRBV28	.	.	TRBJ1-4	CASSAFSGSNEKLFF	TGTGCCAGCAGTGCGTTCAGCGGCTCTAATGAAAAACTGTTTTTT
TRBV12-3/TRBV12-4	few	.	TRBJ2-1	CASSFGPGSYNEQFF	TGTGCCAGCAGTTTTGGGCCGGGGAGCTACAATGAGCAGTTCTTC
TRBV7-6	.	.	TRBJ2-2	CASSPFDRPGGELFF	TGTGCCAGCAGCCCATTTGACAGGCCCGGCGGGGAGCTGTTTTTT
TRBV2	.	TRBD2	TRBJ2-3	CASKRLASRLDTQYF	TGTGCCAGCAAAAGACTAGCCTCGCGTTTAGATACGCAGTATTTT
TRBV11-2	.	.	TRBJ2-3	CASSLEVRGNTDTQYF	TGTGCCAGCAGCTTAGAGGTGCGGGGAAACACAGATACGCAGTATTTT
TRBV7-2	.	.	TRBJ1-2	CASSFRRRGGGYTF	TGTGCCAGCAGCTTTCGACGCAGGGGCGGAGGCTACACCTTC
TRBV7-2	.	.	TRBJ2-1	CASSRQGIDVSEQFF	TGTGCCAGCAGCCGCCAGGGGATAGATGTTTCTGAGCAGTTCTTC
TRBV7-7	.	.	TRBJ2-2	CASSLSQGTANTGELFF	TGTGCCAGCAGCTTATCCCAGGGGACCGCGAACACCGGGGAGCTGTTTTTT
TRBV6-2/TRBV6-3	few	.	TRBJ1-1	CASHDPNTEAFF	TGTGCCAGCCACGACCCGAACACTGAAGCTTTCTTT
TRBV5-1	.	TRBD1	TRBJ1-4	CASSLVPTGGREKLFF	TGCGCCAGCAGCTTGGTCCCGACAGGGGGGAGGGAAAAACTGTTTTTT
TRBV7-2	.	TRBD1	TRBJ1-5	CASRQSAGGNQPQHF	TGTGCCAGCAGGCAATCGGCAGGGGGAAATCAGCCCCAGCATTTT
TRBV7-9	few	.	TRBJ2-7	CASSLGVPPGGEQYF	TGTGCCAGCAGCTTAGGGGTGCCCCCCGGAGGCGAGCAGTACTTC
TRBV6-6	few	.	TRBJ2-4	CASSYSPGAKNIQYF	TGTGCCAGCAGTTACTCACCGGGGGCCAAAAACATTCAGTACTTC
TRBV7-8	many	.	TRBJ2-2	CASSLSRLNTGELFF	TGTGCCAGCAGCTTAAGCCGACTCAACACCGGGGAGCTGTTTTTT
TRBV9	many	TRBD2	TRBJ2-1	CASSVGPLRGTNEQFF	TGTGCCAGCAGCGTAGGCCCTTTGCGGGGGACCAATGAGCAGTTCTTC
TRBV6-1	.	.	TRBJ1-1	CASSEFHMNTEAFF	TGTGCCAGCAGTGAATTTCACATGAACACTGAAGCTTTCTTT
TRBV10-3	few	TRBD1	TRBJ1-4	CAIGTGGAGGGEKLFF	TGTGCCATCGGGACAGGGGGCGCCGGGGGTGGTGAAAAACTGTTTTTT
TRBV27	few	.	TRBJ1-1	CASVDFWREAFF	TGTGCCAGTGTGGACTTCTGGAGGGAAGCTTTCTTT
TRBV6-2/TRBV6-3	many	TRBD2	TRBJ2-3	CASSSSGGPQYF	TGTGCCAGCAGTTCCAGCGGGGGCCCGCAGTATTTT
TRBV27	few	TRBD2	TRBJ2-3	CASKPAPGLAGVSDTQYF	TGTGCCAGCAAGCCGGCCCCGGGACTAGCGGGGGTGTCAGATACGCAGTATTTT
TRBV5-5	many	.	TRBJ2-7	CASSSYEYEQYF	TGTGCCAGCAGCTCTTACGAGTACGAGCAGTACTTC
TRBV21-1	.	.	TRBJ2-3	CASSYQPKQGTKSSTDTQYF	TGTGCCAGCAGCTATCAACCTAAACAGGGGACGAAATCTAGCACAGATACGCAGTATTTT
TRBV5-1	many	.	TRBJ1-2	CASSLEPPTGLLPNYGYTF	TGCGCCAGCAGCTTGGAGCCCCCGACAGGCCTACTCCCTAACTATGGCTACACCTTC
TRBV4-1	few	.	TRBJ2-5	CASSHHGTAQETQYF	TGCGCCAGCAGCCATCACGGCACAGCCCAAGAGACCCAGTACTTC
TRBV5-1	few	.	TRBJ1-5	CASSQGTPGQPQHF	TGCGCCAGCAGCCAGGGGACTCCGGGTCAGCCCCAGCATTTT
TRBV24-1	.	.	TRBJ2-1	CATSDLANEQFF	TGTGCCACCAGTGACCTTGCTAATGAGCAGTTCTTC
TRBV7-2	.	.	TRBJ1-4	CASSLGVHEKLFF	TGTGCCAGCAGCTTAGGAGTTCATGAAAAACTGTTTTTT
TRBV19	few	.	TRBJ1-2	CASREGGSGYTF	TGTGCCAGTAGGGAGGGGGGAAGTGGCTACACCTTC
TRBV7-2	many	.	TRBJ1-2	CASSFSGRALGYTF	TGTGCCAGCAGCTTCTCCGGCAGGGCGCTTGGCTACACCTTC
TRBV5-4	.	TRBD2	TRBJ2-5	CASSGLAGGLVGETQYF	TGTGCCAGCAGCGGACTAGCGGGGGGATTGGTCGGAGAGACCCAGTACTTC
TRBV7-9	few	.	TRBJ2-5	CASSRLWDENQETQYF	TGTGCCAGCAGCCGTCTTTGGGACGAAAACCAAGAGACCCAGTACTTC
TRBV24-1	.	.	TRBJ1-2	CATSDPADGHGYTF	TGTGCCACCAGTGACCCGGCGGATGGGCATGGCTACACCTTC